The sequence of this T cell receptor (beta chain) was determined in a study of OX40 agonist ivuxolimab in advanced cancers. Whole-study context: Patients with hepatocellular carcinoma, melanoma, renal cell or head and neck cancer made up the dose-escalation patients.

Study-wide results and caveats: Clones of CD4+ and CD8+ blood T cells grew by week 6 at doses of 0.1 to 3.0 mg/kg. More expanded clones were found, on average, in CD8+ than in CD4+ T cells.

Details on this clone: Antigen unknown.

CDR3 length: 13 residues. CDR1 and CDR2 from the germline V gene are SGHTS and YDEGEE. The V end was cut by 3 bases, the J end by 3 bases, with 9 bases between. The data were produced by immunoSEQ multiplex PCR, yet TCRdb's version contains in-frame clones alone and is incomplete. The data hold about 68,000 clones, with around 85% observed a single time. This sequence was found in an adult with an advanced solid tumor such as melanoma, head and neck, liver or kidney cancer. The chain joins TRBV5-8 to TRBJ1-1; the D gene is possibly TRBD1 (5 bases). Sequences were derived from CD4+ or CD8+ T cells sorted from blood, sampled in a trial of the OX40 agonist ivuxolimab. CDR3 DNA: TGTGCCAGCAGCTCGCAGGGATACACTGAAGCTTTCTTT. It translates to CASSSQGYTEAFF.